The 12 T cell receptor beta chains given below trace back to one sample, sequenced in a study of T cell responses to AZD1222 COVID-19 vaccine. Profiled with immunoSEQ multiplex PCR; TCRdb holds only in-frame clones, not every one. There are approximately 100,000 clones in the sample; under 95% occur only once, and roughly 1.1% lies in the top ten. This specimen was peripheral blood, taken on day 0 of AZD1222 vaccination. Every receptor here comes from an adult in good health.

This clone was observed a few times. This same CDR3 is encoded by further DNA sequences in the sample. The J gene is TRBJ2-1, the V gene TRBV6-4; no reliable D call. Between the trimmed V and J ends, which lost 0 bases and 3 bases, there was a span of 3 bases. This CDR3 comprises 13 residues. Germline-derived CDR1 and CDR2 are MRHNA and SNTAGT. The CDR3 DNA reads TGTGCCAGCAGTGACTCGAGCTACAATGAGCAGTTCTTC. Translating it yields CASSDSSYNEQFF.

The CDR3 nucleotides read TGTGCCAGCAGCGCCAGGCACAACACTGAAGCTTTCTTT. It encodes CASSARHNTEAFF. This chain links TRBV7-3 with TRBJ1-1, with D unclear. V gave up 5 bases and J gave up 2 bases, with 9 bases separating them. The CDR3 sequence is 13 residues long. The germline V gene encodes CDR1 SGHTA and CDR2 FQGTGA.

DNA of the CDR3: TGTGCCTGGAGTGGACAGTTAGGCTATGGCTACACCTTC. Translated, it gives CAWSGQLGYGYTF. The genes are TRBV30 and TRBJ1-2; TRBD1 might be the D (5 bases). The V gene's germline CDR1 is GTSNPN and CDR2 SVGIG (reference sequence). This CDR3 contains 13 residues. With 1 base removed from V and 4 bases from J, the gap between germline ends came to 10 bases.

The chain joins TRBV18 to TRBJ2-3; 7 positions match TRBD2. Germline lookup yields CDR1 KGHSH and CDR2 LQKENI. This CDR3 is built from 17 residues. V gave up 4 bases and J gave up 0 bases; unmatched junction bases: 10. The CDR3 loop is CASSRDQRGASTDTQYF. CDR3 bases: TGTGCCAGCTCACGGGACCAGCGGGGAGCTAGCACAGATACGCAGTATTTT.

In DNA, the CDR3 is TGTGCCAGCAGCTTGGACCTTGCCTATTCTGGGGCCAACGTCCTGACTTTC. Protein: CASSLDLAYSGANVLTF. The chain joins TRBV5-4 to TRBJ2-6; the D is unclear. The CDR3 spans 17 residues. With 0 bases removed from V and 1 base from J, the gap between germline ends came to 11 bases. In germline, CDR1 is SGHNT, CDR2 YYREEE (reference sequence).

V usage is TRBV12-5 and J usage is TRBJ1-3; 7 nucleotides line up with TRBD1. Trimming at V came to 6 bases and at J to 4 bases, leaving 12 bases not matched to a gene. The CDR3 consists of 16 residues. Per germline, CDR1 LGHNT and CDR2 FRNRAP. The CDR3 nucleotides are TGTGCTAGTGGATCATCAGGGGGAAGAGGAGGAAACACCATATATTTT. Translation: CASGSSGGRGGNTIYF. The whole variable domain, remainder taken from reference TRBV12-5 and TRBJ1-3, is DARVTQTPRHKVTEMGQEVTMRCQPILGHNTVFWYRQTMMQGLELLAYFRNRAPLDDSGMPKDRFSAEMPDATLATLKIQPSEPRDSAVYFCASGSSGGRGGNTIYFGEGSWLTVV.

The chain combines TRBV5-1 with TRBJ2-3; tentative D call: TRBD1 (5 bases). Germline V CDR1 and CDR2: SGHRS, YFSETQ. V was shortened by 4 bases and J by 1 base, with 10 bases between the two germline ends. This CDR3 contains 14 residues. CDR3 coding DNA: TGCGCCAGCAGCAAGGACATCCGCACAGATACGCAGTATTTT. This translates into CASSKDIRTDTQYF.

The chain has TRBV2 and TRBJ1-1; weak D call: TRBD1 (5 bases). This CDR3 is 14 amino acids long. Germline CDR1 SNHLY, CDR2 FYNNEI. V lost 6 bases and J lost 0, with 11 bases in between. CDR3 nucleotide sequence: TGTGCCAGCAGGGGGGGGACGGTGAACACTGAAGCTTTCTTT. Translated, it gives CASRGGTVNTEAFF.

The chain recombines TRBV6-5 with TRBJ1-5, with 9 bases that match TRBD1. The CDR3 length is 14 residues. V shed 8 bases and J 6 bases; nucleotides not matched to a gene: 8. Germline lookup yields CDR1 MNHEY and CDR2 SVGAGI. CDR3 nucleotides: TGTGCCAGCGATGACAGGGGGGCGCGTCAGCCCCAGCATTTT. As protein: CASDDRGARQPQHF.

The chain couples TRBV5-8 to TRBJ1-2; D uncertain. This CDR3 spans 11 amino acids. V gave up 2 bases and J gave up 4 bases, with 3 bases separating them. Germline CDR1 reads SGHTS; CDR2 reads YDEGEE. The CDR3 DNA follows: TGTGCCAGCAGCTTCGGCTATGGCTACACCTTC. Protein: CASSFGYGYTF.

This clone is a singleton in its sample. The V call is TRBV6-6, the J call TRBJ2-1; 7 bases match TRBD2. The CDR3 length is 15 residues. With 5 bases clipped from V and 2 bases from J, the junction kept 6 bases outside the gene matches. Germline assignment: CDR1 MNHNY and CDR2 SVGAGI (reference sequence). CDR3 region: CASSPRTRAYNEQFF. CDR3 bases: TGTGCCAGCAGTCCCCGGACTAGGGCCTACAATGAGCAGTTCTTC.

The genes are TRBV28 and TRBJ2-2, with D possibly matching TRBD2 (6 bases). The CDR3 runs 15 residues. V was shortened by 6 bases and J by 3 bases, with 14 bases between the two germline ends. The germline CDR1 and CDR2 sequences are MDHEN and SYDVKM. DNA for the CDR3: TGTGCCAGCAGCCCGATCGGGGGATACACCGGGGAGCTGTTTTTT. Translation: CASSPIGGYTGELFF.